Listed here are 18 T cell receptor beta chains from one sample, sequenced in a study of siplizumab effects on memory and regulatory T cells. The repertoire was sequenced with immunoSEQ multiplex PCR; TCRdb's copy has only in-frame clones and lacks some. The repertoire holds some 100,000 clones, with about 91% as singletons. The sequencing sample was made of CD4+ T cells sorted from blood. The receptors here all came from a human donor in good health. Some clones in this sample may be carry-over from other donors' samples.

This chain connects TRBV5-1 to TRBJ2-2; 9 nucleotides match TRBD1. V was clipped by 0 bases and J by 7 bases; unmatched bases: 10. Germline assignment: CDR1 SGHRS and CDR2 YFSETQ. The CDR3 has 17 residues. The CDR3 coding sequence is TGCGCCAGCAGCTTGGACTCGGGACAGGGTATTGGCGGGGAGCTGTTTTTT. Translation gives CASSLDSGQGIGGELFF.

CDR3 sequence (DNA): TGTGCCAGCAGGTTAGCGGGAGTCGACGAGCAGTACTTC. Protein product: CASRLAGVDEQYF. The gene calls are TRBV7-3 and TRBJ2-7; 9 nucleotides align to TRBD2. V lost 6 bases and J lost 5; bases outside the gene matches: 5. From germline, CDR1 is SGHTA and CDR2 FQGTGA. The CDR3 consists of 13 residues.

The chain links TRBV27 to TRBJ1-5; D is undetermined. With 3 bases removed from V and 4 bases from J, the gap between germline ends came to 7 bases. Germline V gives CDR1 MNHEY, CDR2 SMNVEV (reference sequence). CDR3 length: 13 amino acids. CDR3 in DNA: TGTGCCAGCAGTTTTGGAGTTAATCAGCCCCAGCATTTT. The encoded protein is CASSFGVNQPQHF.

This chain connects TRBV2 to TRBJ2-7; the D is unclear. Trimming removed 6 bases at V and 2 bases at J, with 11 bases between. CDR3 length: 13 amino acids. In germline, CDR1 is SNHLY, CDR2 FYNNEI. CDR3 DNA sequence: TGTGCCAGCAGCTGGACGTCCGCCTACGAGCAGTACTTC. As protein: CASSWTSAYEQYF.

This chain's CDR3 is CASSVASGSTYEQYF. The CDR3 DNA follows: TGTGCCAGCAGCGTAGCCAGCGGGTCAACCTACGAGCAGTACTTC. The rearrangement joins TRBV9 to TRBJ2-7; D is perhaps TRBD2 (6 bases). Germline loops: CDR1 SGDLS, CDR2 YYNGEE. Trimming removed 0 bases at V and 2 bases at J, with 12 bases between. This CDR3 spans 15 amino acids.

This chain joins TRBV6-6 and TRBJ1-1, with a tentative D call TRBD1 (6 bases). This CDR3 is 13 amino acids long. Germline CDR1 is MNHNY and CDR2 is SVGAGI (reference sequence). Trimming removed 6 bases from V and 3 bases from J, with 11 bases in between. CDR3 in amino acids: CASSIGQYTEAFF. CDR3 bases: TGTGCCAGCAGCATAGGACAGTACACTGAAGCTTTCTTT.

This clone was seen only once. The CDR3: CSVEKGSTGETQYF. In DNA form, the CDR3 reads TGCAGCGTTGAAAAGGGCAGCACGGGGGAGACCCAGTACTTC. V usage is TRBV29-1 and J usage is TRBJ2-5; the D gene is possibly TRBD2 (5 bases). Trimming left V 2 bases short and J 5 bases short, with 15 bases between. There are 14 residues in the CDR3. Germline V CDR1 and CDR2: SQVTM, ANQGSEA.

Only one count was recorded for this clone. The gene calls are TRBV7-9 and TRBJ2-7; the D is unclear. Germline CDR1 and CDR2: SEHNR and FQNEAQ (reference sequence). The V end lost 2 bases, the J end lost 3 bases, and 5 bases lay between the germline ends. The CDR3 extends over 12 amino acids. Here the CDR3 DNA reads TGTGCCAGCAGCTTAACTGTCTACGAGCAGTACTTC. Its translation is CASSLTVYEQYF.

The V and J genes are TRBV6-7 and TRBJ2-3, with 10 bases aligning to TRBD2. TRBV6-7 is known as an ORF, though its function is uncertain. J gave up 5 bases and V 5 bases, and 13 bases lay outside the gene matches. The CDR3 is made up of 17 amino acids. The CDR3 spells CASSPRWLAGAGDTQYF. CDR3 bases: TGTGCCAGCAGTCCCCGGTGGCTAGCGGGAGCGGGAGATACGCAGTATTTT.

The chain couples TRBV19 to TRBJ2-2; a possible D gene is TRBD2 (5 bases). Looked up from germline, CDR1 is LNHDA and CDR2 is SQIVND (reference sequence). The CDR3 runs to 13 residues. The V end was cut by 3 bases, the J end by 5 bases, with 7 bases between. Written as DNA, the CDR3 is TGTGCCAGTAGTATCGGGGTAACCGGGGAGCTGTTTTTT. This codes for CASSIGVTGELFF.

This clone has only one observation. The V gene is TRBV19, the J gene TRBJ2-5; 8 positions agree with TRBD2. Germline V gives CDR1 LNHDA, CDR2 SQIVND (reference sequence). The CDR3 sequence is 16 residues long. After removal of 3 bases from V and 3 bases from J, the junction contained 9 bases not matched to a gene. The CDR3 bases are TGTGCCAGTAGTATGATCGGTCTAGCGGGCGAAGAGACCCAGTACTTC. It specifies CASSMIGLAGEETQYF.

This chain joins TRBV29-1 and TRBJ2-3; possible D gene TRBD1, 5 bases. V was trimmed by 3 bases and J by 6 bases, leaving 16 bases between them. Germline assignment: CDR1 SQVTM and CDR2 ANQGSEA. There are 14 residues in the CDR3. The CDR3 bases are TGCAGCGTTGAGTTTAGGCAGGGTGGGGATACGCAGTATTTT. It encodes CSVEFRQGGDTQYF.

About this clone: The junction departs from germline at one end; a sequencing error may be responsible. This sequence joins TRBV18 and TRBJ1-2, with D unclear. The germline CDR1 and CDR2 sequences are KGHSH and LQKENI. The CDR3 contains 16 residues. The CDR3 is CASSPIREELVALSLF. The CDR3 bases are TGTGCCAGCTCACCAATAAGGGAAGAGCTGGTGGCTCTTTCCCTCTTC.

In DNA form, the CDR3 reads TGTGCCAGCATTCCGGGAGTCTCCTACAATGAGCAGTTCTTC. Translating gives CASIPGVSYNEQFF. The rearrangement joins TRBV2 to TRBJ2-1; D is perhaps TRBD2 (6 bases). The length of the CDR3 is 14 residues. Germline-derived CDR1 and CDR2 are SNHLY and FYNNEI. The V gene lost 7 bases and the J gene lost 0 bases, with 10 bases spanning the gap.

The rearrangement links TRBV27 to TRBJ2-7, with 10 positions matching TRBD2. J was trimmed by 5 bases and V by 4 bases; bases with no gene match: 8. The germline V gene has CDR1 MNHEY and CDR2 SMNVEV (reference sequence). This CDR3 is built from 15 residues. This CDR3 is CASSSPSGSRHEQYF. The CDR3 nucleotides are TGTGCCAGCAGTTCACCTAGCGGGAGTCGGCACGAGCAGTACTTC.

V and J are TRBV23-1 and TRBJ1-3, with unresolved D. TRBV23-1 is designated an ORF whose function remains uncertain. The CDR3 has 14 amino acids. Trimming cost V 0 bases and J 8 bases, with 11 bases left between them. CDR3 residues: CASSQSVGPYTIYF. The CDR3 DNA reads as TGCGCCAGCAGTCAATCGGTAGGACCCTACACCATATATTTT.

The chain employs TRBV4-1 and TRBJ1-2; 10 nucleotides align to TRBD1. With V trimmed by 3 bases and J by 8 bases, 12 bases remained unmatched. CDR3 length: 16 amino acids. CDR1 is MGHRA and CDR2 is YSYEKL in the germline V gene. CDR3 DNA: TGCGCCAGCAGCCAGAGCGGGACAGGGGCGTTGGACGGCTACACCTTC. This translates into CASSQSGTGALDGYTF.

The rearrangement uses TRBV27 and TRBJ2-1; 9 bases line up with TRBD1. V lost 6 bases and J lost 7; bases outside the gene matches: 7. This CDR3 is built from 14 residues. From germline, CDR1 is MNHEY and CDR2 SMNVEV (reference sequence). As DNA, the CDR3 is TGTGCCAGCAGGGGACAGGGAACTAGGAATGAGCAGTTCTTC. Translation gives CASRGQGTRNEQFF.